This T cell receptor (beta chain) was captured by sequencing in a study of cytomegalovirus exposure and HLA in healthy donors. This PCR relied on a set of 60 Vbeta primers and 13 Jbeta primers. Profiling relied on immunoSEQ multiplex PCR, and the TCRdb table lists in-frame clones only, not all of them. The table shows 180,000 or so clones, with over 65% occurring only once. This clone has just a few counts. Its antigen remains unidentified. This CDR3 has 15 residues. Germline loops: CDR1 ENHRY, CDR2 SYGVKD. Trimming pared 10 bases from V and 1 base from J, leaving 16 bases between. Overall study results and limits: Serostatus for CMV was the only available immune exposure information. In vitro testing confirmed a few CMV-associated chains as specific for CMV antigens. A prior analysis recorded that most TCR beta V segments were productive about 87% or about 30% of the time. Highly shared variants forming one cluster were likely a sequencing artifact.

This TCR derives from a boy aged 2-9 years in good health and CMV-seronegative. The chain carries TRBV10-3 and TRBJ2-2, with a tentative D call TRBD2 (6 bases). Sequencing was done on a sample of PBMCs. The CDR3 is CATLGVAVNTGELFF. The CDR3 region has the DNA TGTGCCACCCTAGGCGTAGCGGTGAACACCGGGGAGCTGTTTTTT.